The rows below give T cell receptor beta chains drawn from one sample of a study of post-analysis software for immune sequencing data. Using its own MiXCR run on the PCR reads, TCRdb lists one record per CDR3 protein. The data hold roughly 730,000 distinct CDR3 sequences, with roughly 29% observed a single time. Sequenced sample: blood. The receptors originated from a girl aged 10-17 years with multiple sclerosis. Both conserved end residues are part of each CDR3. Each record gives: J gene, V gene, D gene, clone size, CDR3 DNA, CDR3 protein. The D gene is left open where the match is weak. Some rows mark clone size as missing; the rest say once, few, many or name a class of expanded clone.

j_gene: TRBJ1-2; v_gene: TRBV6-5; d_gene: -; abundance: few; CDR3nt: TGTGCCAGCAGGAGAGAAGTAGATGGCTACACCTTC; CDR3aa: CASRREVDGYTF
j_gene: TRBJ1-2; v_gene: TRBV5-1; d_gene: -; abundance: -; CDR3nt: TGCGCCAGCAGGGTCGAAGCCGGCTATGGCTACACCTTC; CDR3aa: CASRVEAGYGYTF
j_gene: TRBJ1-1; v_gene: TRBV20-1; d_gene: -; abundance: once; CDR3nt: TGCAGTGCGAGCCGAGGGGCCTGGGGTGAAGCTTTCTTT; CDR3aa: CSASRGAWGEAFF
j_gene: TRBJ2-3; v_gene: TRBV5-1; d_gene: -; abundance: -; CDR3nt: TGCGCCAGCAGCTTGGACCGGTTCGCAGATACGCAGTATTTT; CDR3aa: CASSLDRFADTQYF
j_gene: TRBJ2-1; v_gene: TRBV5-6; d_gene: -; abundance: few; CDR3nt: TGTGCCAGCAGTATTGTGGGCTCCTACAATGAGCAGTTCTTC; CDR3aa: CASSIVGSYNEQFF
j_gene: TRBJ2-7; v_gene: TRBV27; d_gene: TRBD1; abundance: -; CDR3nt: TGTGCCAGCAGTCCCTACCTACGACAGGGGCGGGTCTACGAGCAGTACTTC; CDR3aa: CASSPYLRQGRVYEQYF
j_gene: TRBJ2-7; v_gene: TRBV5-1; d_gene: -; abundance: few; CDR3nt: TGCGCCAGCAGCCCCGTCGATCGCGGGGGCCTCTCCTACGAGCAGTACTTC; CDR3aa: CASSPVDRGGLSYEQYF
j_gene: TRBJ1-2; v_gene: TRBV20-1; d_gene: TRBD1; abundance: -; CDR3nt: TGCAGTGCTTACCTTAAACAGGGGTGGGGTGGCTACACCTTC; CDR3aa: CSAYLKQGWGGYTF
j_gene: TRBJ2-7; v_gene: TRBV29-1; d_gene: TRBD2; abundance: many; CDR3nt: TGCAGCGTTGAACCGGGAGGTCTAGACGAGCAGTACTTC; CDR3aa: CSVEPGGLDEQYF
j_gene: TRBJ2-5; v_gene: TRBV12-3/TRBV12-4; d_gene: -; abundance: many; CDR3nt: TGTGCCAGCAGTTTAGCGTGGGGGGGCGGACACCAAGAGACCCAGTACTTC; CDR3aa: CASSLAWGGGHQETQYF
j_gene: TRBJ2-3; v_gene: TRBV10-3; d_gene: -; abundance: few; CDR3nt: TGTGCCATCAGTGAGTCGAGGGATACGCAGTATTTT; CDR3aa: CAISESRDTQYF
j_gene: TRBJ1-1; v_gene: TRBV12-3/TRBV12-4; d_gene: -; abundance: -; CDR3nt: TGTGCCAGCAGTTCAAACAGACTGCTGAACACTGAAGCTTTCTTT; CDR3aa: CASSSNRLLNTEAFF
j_gene: TRBJ2-6; v_gene: TRBV5-1; d_gene: -; abundance: few; CDR3nt: TGCGCCAGCAGCTCTACAGGGCCTGGGGCCAACGTCCTGACTTTC; CDR3aa: CASSSTGPGANVLTF
j_gene: TRBJ2-6; v_gene: TRBV29-1; d_gene: -; abundance: -; CDR3nt: TGCAGCGTTGCGTACTCTGGGGCCAACGTCCTGACTTTC; CDR3aa: CSVAYSGANVLTF
j_gene: TRBJ2-1; v_gene: TRBV7-8; d_gene: TRBD2; abundance: -; CDR3nt: TGTGCCAGCAGTAAGGGCGCGGGAGGTCCCCTCCGTACCTACAATGAGCAGTTCTTC; CDR3aa: CASSKGAGGPLRTYNEQFF
j_gene: TRBJ1-2; v_gene: TRBV27; d_gene: -; abundance: -; CDR3nt: TGTGCCAGCAGTCCGGACCGTAAAGGGGTCGGCGGCTACACCTTC; CDR3aa: CASSPDRKGVGGYTF
j_gene: TRBJ1-2; v_gene: TRBV28; d_gene: TRBD1; abundance: -; CDR3nt: TGTGCCAGTGAGGGGAACAGGGGAGACTATGGCTACACCTTC; CDR3aa: CASEGNRGDYGYTF
j_gene: TRBJ2-1; v_gene: TRBV20-1; d_gene: TRBD2; abundance: few; CDR3nt: TGCAGTGCCCCGCCCCCTAGCGGGAGAATCCGCGGGGAGCAGTTCTTC; CDR3aa: CSAPPPSGRIRGEQFF
j_gene: TRBJ1-5; v_gene: TRBV5-5; d_gene: -; abundance: few; CDR3nt: TGTGCCAGCAGCTTGATCCCTGGGCAGTTCCAGCATTTT; CDR3aa: CASSLIPGQFQHF
j_gene: TRBJ2-3; v_gene: TRBV24-1; d_gene: -; abundance: once; CDR3nt: TGTGCCTCCAGCAAAACCGGCGGGACAGATACGCAGTATTTT; CDR3aa: CASSKTGGTDTQYF
j_gene: TRBJ2-7; v_gene: TRBV28; d_gene: TRBD2; abundance: few; CDR3nt: TGTGCCATCAAACCGGGACTAGCGACCTACGAGCAGTACTTC; CDR3aa: CAIKPGLATYEQYF
j_gene: TRBJ1-1; v_gene: TRBV7-8; d_gene: -; abundance: -; CDR3nt: TGTGCCAGCAGCTTAAGCAGCACCGGGCGATGGACTGAAGCTTTCTTT; CDR3aa: CASSLSSTGRWTEAFF
j_gene: TRBJ2-1; v_gene: TRBV5-1; d_gene: -; abundance: -; CDR3nt: TGCGCCAGCAGCTTGGCCTCCGGGAAGAGACAGTTCTTC; CDR3aa: CASSLASGKRQFF
j_gene: TRBJ1-2; v_gene: TRBV3-1; d_gene: -; abundance: -; CDR3nt: TGTGCCAGCAGCCAAGAATCCAGGAGAAACTATGGCTGCACCTTC; CDR3aa: CASSQESRRNYGCTF
j_gene: TRBJ2-5; v_gene: TRBV2; d_gene: -; abundance: -; CDR3nt: TGTGCCAGAACGGACACGCTACAAGAGACCCAGTACTTC; CDR3aa: CARTDTLQETQYF
j_gene: TRBJ1-5; v_gene: TRBV11-2; d_gene: -; abundance: few; CDR3nt: TGTGCCAGCAGCTTCGGGGGTGGACATCAGCCCCAGCATTTT; CDR3aa: CASSFGGGHQPQHF
j_gene: TRBJ2-1; v_gene: TRBV5-1; d_gene: -; abundance: few; CDR3nt: TGCGCCAGCAGCTTGGCGGGAGCCCTCGGGGATGAGCAGTTCTTC; CDR3aa: CASSLAGALGDEQFF
j_gene: TRBJ2-7; v_gene: TRBV20-1; d_gene: -; abundance: -; CDR3nt: TGCAGTGCCCCGACGGGGTCCTCCTACGAGCAGTACTTC; CDR3aa: CSAPTGSSYEQYF
j_gene: TRBJ2-7; v_gene: TRBV6-6; d_gene: TRBD1; abundance: -; CDR3nt: TGTGCCAGCAGTCTTCGCACGCTCCCAGGGGGCTTATACGAGCAGTACTTC; CDR3aa: CASSLRTLPGGLYEQYF
j_gene: TRBJ1-1; v_gene: TRBV28; d_gene: -; abundance: -; CDR3nt: TGTGCCAGCAGTCTCCCGGTCCGGGGGACTGAAGCTTTCTTT; CDR3aa: CASSLPVRGTEAFF
j_gene: TRBJ2-6; v_gene: TRBV7-9; d_gene: TRBD1; abundance: few; CDR3nt: TGTGCCAGCAGCTCGAGGACAGGGACTGGGGCCAACGTCCTGACTTTC; CDR3aa: CASSSRTGTGANVLTF
j_gene: TRBJ2-5; v_gene: TRBV5-1; d_gene: -; abundance: -; CDR3nt: TGCGCCAGCAGCTTCGTATCCGTTTCGTACCAAGAGACCCAGTACTTC; CDR3aa: CASSFVSVSYQETQYF
j_gene: TRBJ2-2; v_gene: TRBV10-2; d_gene: -; abundance: few; CDR3nt: TGCGCCAGCAGTGAGTCCGGGGGGCCCACCGGGGAGCTGTTTTTT; CDR3aa: CASSESGGPTGELFF
j_gene: TRBJ2-2; v_gene: TRBV20-1; d_gene: TRBD1; abundance: few; CDR3nt: TGCAGTGCTAGACCTGCCGGGACAGGGGTCGGGAACACCGGGGAGCTGTTTTTT; CDR3aa: CSARPAGTGVGNTGELFF
j_gene: TRBJ2-5; v_gene: TRBV12-3/TRBV12-4; d_gene: TRBD2; abundance: -; CDR3nt: TGTGCCAGCAGTTTTTTGACGGGGGGAGAGACCCAGTACTTC; CDR3aa: CASSFLTGGETQYF
j_gene: TRBJ1-2; v_gene: TRBV20-1; d_gene: TRBD1; abundance: few; CDR3nt: TGCAGTGCTCTCGGGACAGATTATGGCTACACCTTC; CDR3aa: CSALGTDYGYTF
j_gene: TRBJ2-7; v_gene: TRBV2; d_gene: TRBD2; abundance: -; CDR3nt: TGTGCCAGTCTAGCGGGAGGGGTTGGGTACGAGCAGTACTTC; CDR3aa: CASLAGGVGYEQYF
j_gene: TRBJ2-5; v_gene: TRBV28; d_gene: TRBD2; abundance: once; CDR3nt: TGTGCCAGCAGGGGAACTAGCGGGACCGTGCTGTACAAGCAGTACTTC; CDR3aa: CASRGTSGTVLYKQYF
j_gene: TRBJ2-5; v_gene: TRBV3-1; d_gene: -; abundance: -; CDR3nt: TGTGCCAGCAGATCTAAGGAGGGGGCCCCGGCCCCGGAGACCCAGTACTTC; CDR3aa: CASRSKEGAPAPETQYF
j_gene: TRBJ2-1; v_gene: TRBV4-2; d_gene: TRBD2; abundance: -; CDR3nt: TGTGCCAGCAGCCCCGGGACTAGCCGTGGCGAGCAGTTCTTC; CDR3aa: CASSPGTSRGEQFF
j_gene: TRBJ1-1; v_gene: TRBV28; d_gene: -; abundance: once; CDR3nt: TGTGCCAGCAGGGGAACACGGGCTGAAGCTTTCTTT; CDR3aa: CASRGTRAEAFF
j_gene: TRBJ1-6; v_gene: TRBV20-1; d_gene: -; abundance: few; CDR3nt: TGCAGTGCTGGCCTCACAGGGAATAATTCACCCCTCCACTTT; CDR3aa: CSAGLTGNNSPLHF
j_gene: TRBJ2-1; v_gene: TRBV28; d_gene: -; abundance: -; CDR3nt: TGTGCCAGCACTTGGGGTACCCCCAATGGGCAGTTCTTC; CDR3aa: CASTWGTPNGQFF
j_gene: TRBJ2-7; v_gene: TRBV28; d_gene: -; abundance: few; CDR3nt: TGTGCCAGCAGTTTATGGCAGACGAGGGAGCAGTACTTC; CDR3aa: CASSLWQTREQYF
j_gene: TRBJ2-3; v_gene: TRBV28; d_gene: TRBD2; abundance: -; CDR3nt: TGTGCCAGCCCCCCCCCGGGGGGATCAGATACGCAGTATTTT; CDR3aa: CASPPPGGSDTQYF
j_gene: TRBJ2-3; v_gene: TRBV5-1; d_gene: -; abundance: -; CDR3nt: TGCGCCAGCAGCTTCACTACAGCCGATACGCAGTATTTT; CDR3aa: CASSFTTADTQYF
j_gene: TRBJ1-4; v_gene: TRBV7-9; d_gene: TRBD1; abundance: few; CDR3nt: TGTGCCAGCAGCCCCGACAGGGGGGAAAAACTGTTTTTT; CDR3aa: CASSPDRGEKLFF
j_gene: TRBJ2-5; v_gene: TRBV9; d_gene: -; abundance: few; CDR3nt: TGTGCCAGCAGCGTAGTCGGCCACCCTGAACCGTACTTC; CDR3aa: CASSVVGHPEPYF
j_gene: TRBJ2-1; v_gene: TRBV6-5; d_gene: -; abundance: few; CDR3nt: TGTGCCAGCAGTTACTCGTCTGACAATGAGCAGTTCTTC; CDR3aa: CASSYSSDNEQFF
j_gene: TRBJ2-5; v_gene: TRBV5-1; d_gene: -; abundance: -; CDR3nt: TGCGCCAGCGCAAAGGGCAATGAGCAGTACTTC; CDR3aa: CASAKGNEQYF
j_gene: TRBJ1-5; v_gene: TRBV6-5; d_gene: TRBD1; abundance: -; CDR3nt: TGTGCCAGCAGTAGGACAGGGCCGTGGCAGCCCCAGCATTTT; CDR3aa: CASSRTGPWQPQHF
j_gene: TRBJ2-7; v_gene: TRBV15; d_gene: TRBD1; abundance: many; CDR3nt: TGTGCCACCAGCAACTCGAGGACAGGGAACTACGAGCAGTACTTC; CDR3aa: CATSNSRTGNYEQYF
j_gene: TRBJ1-6; v_gene: TRBV20-1; d_gene: -; abundance: -; CDR3nt: TGCAGTGCTAGAGGACTAAGGAATTCACCCCTCCACTTT; CDR3aa: CSARGLRNSPLHF
j_gene: TRBJ2-7; v_gene: TRBV10-3; d_gene: TRBD1; abundance: -; CDR3nt: TGTGCCATCAGTGGTTCCGGGACAGGGAAGGGCTACGAGCAGTACTTC; CDR3aa: CAISGSGTGKGYEQYF
j_gene: TRBJ1-2; v_gene: TRBV10-2; d_gene: -; abundance: -; CDR3nt: TGCGCCAGCAGTGTACGGAGGGACGCCTATGGCTCCACCTTC; CDR3aa: CASSVRRDAYGSTF